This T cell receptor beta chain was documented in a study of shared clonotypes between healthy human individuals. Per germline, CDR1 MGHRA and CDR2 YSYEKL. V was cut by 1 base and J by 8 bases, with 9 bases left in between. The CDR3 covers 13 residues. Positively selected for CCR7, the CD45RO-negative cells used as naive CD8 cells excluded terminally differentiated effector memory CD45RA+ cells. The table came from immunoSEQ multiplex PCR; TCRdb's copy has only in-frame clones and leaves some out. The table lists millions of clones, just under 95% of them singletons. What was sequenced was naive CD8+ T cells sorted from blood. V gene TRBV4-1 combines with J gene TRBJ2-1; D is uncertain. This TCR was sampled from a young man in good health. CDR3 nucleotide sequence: TGCGCCAGCAGCCAAGGTCCCGTAGATGAGCAGTTCTTC. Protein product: CASSQGPVDEQFF.